This T cell receptor beta chain derives from a study of T cells expressing NK-cell markers. Study at large: Sequencing of TCR beta repertoires drew on sorted CD3+CD56+NKG2C+, CD3+CD56+NKG2C- and CD3+CD56-NKG2C+ T cells. Study-wide points: The CD3+CD56-NKG2C+ fraction of a handful of donors was likewise dominated by these clonotypes. Whether expanded NKG2C-expressing T cell clones recognize HCMV is unknown.

The CDR3 runs 16 residues. Germline CDR1 and CDR2: DFQATT and SNEGSKA (reference sequence). Each CDR3 protein gets one entry in TCRdb, which reprocessed the 5' RACE reads and gives no DNA. The sample includes about 400,000 distinct CDR3 sequences. Notes on this clonotype: The antigen is not known.

Sequenced input: blood T cells: a sorted CD56 or NKG2C T cell subset, CD4+ or CD8+ T cells, or bulk PBMC T cells (not recorded which). The sequence was collected from a woman aged 50 to 60 in good health. The chain carries TRBV20-1 and TRBJ2-3; TCRdb selects TRBD2, and the lack of DNA leaves this call unchecked. This chain's CDR3 is CSAADPGLAYTDTQYF.